A selection of T cell receptor beta chains follows, all from one sample in a study of blood T cell repertoires in COVID-19. The assay was immunoSEQ multiplex PCR, and TCRdb's table has in-frame clones only and misses some. The profile shows approximately 350,000 clones, around 83% of them singletons. Sequencing was carried out using peripheral blood. The receptor source for this set is a man aged 25 to 40 with active or convalescent COVID-19. Both conserved end residues are part of each CDR3. Fields, in order: clone size, D gene, V gene, J gene, CDR3 protein, CDR3 DNA. The D gene is left open where the match is weak. Clone size is stated in some rows and not others, as once, few, many or a class when expanded.

clone size: -
D gene: -
V gene: TRBV2
J gene: TRBJ1-5
CDR3 protein: CASSGKGGNQPQHF
CDR3 DNA: TGTGCCAGCAGTGGGAAAGGGGGCAATCAGCCCCAGCATTTT

clone size: -
D gene: -
V gene: TRBV11-1
J gene: TRBJ1-4
CDR3 protein: CASSEGGAKLFF
CDR3 DNA: TGTGCCAGCAGCGAAGGGGGTGCAAAACTGTTTTTT

clone size: -
D gene: -
V gene: TRBV5-5
J gene: TRBJ1-6
CDR3 protein: CASTRGGSSYNSPLHF
CDR3 DNA: TGTGCCAGCACTCGCGGTGGGAGCTCCTATAATTCACCCCTCCACTTT

clone size: few
D gene: -
V gene: TRBV2
J gene: TRBJ1-6
CDR3 protein: CASKATENSPLHF
CDR3 DNA: TGTGCCAGCAAAGCGACCGAGAATTCACCCCTCCACTTT

clone size: -
D gene: -
V gene: TRBV6-6
J gene: TRBJ1-2
CDR3 protein: CASTAIGGGRDYGYTF
CDR3 DNA: TGTGCCAGCACAGCAATCGGCGGGGGGCGGGACTATGGCTACACCTTC

clone size: -
D gene: -
V gene: TRBV29-1
J gene: TRBJ1-2
CDR3 protein: CSTAGGGTNYGYTF
CDR3 DNA: TGCAGCACTGCCGGCGGGGGGACTAACTATGGCTACACCTTC

clone size: -
D gene: -
V gene: TRBV7-2
J gene: TRBJ1-4
CDR3 protein: CASSLGRANEKLFF
CDR3 DNA: TGTGCCAGCAGCTTAGGACGGGCTAATGAAAAACTGTTTTTT

clone size: -
D gene: -
V gene: TRBV29-1
J gene: TRBJ2-2
CDR3 protein: CSVARTTNTGELFF
CDR3 DNA: TGCAGCGTCGCCAGGACAACGAACACCGGGGAGCTGTTTTTT

clone size: -
D gene: -
V gene: TRBV18
J gene: TRBJ2-2
CDR3 protein: CASQGFPAANTGELFF
CDR3 DNA: TGTGCCAGCCAGGGTTTCCCCGCCGCGAACACCGGGGAGCTGTTTTTT

clone size: few
D gene: -
V gene: TRBV6-5
J gene: TRBJ2-6
CDR3 protein: CASKIRSSGANVLTF
CDR3 DNA: TGTGCCAGTAAAATCCGGAGCTCTGGGGCCAACGTCCTGACTTTC

clone size: -
D gene: TRBD1
V gene: TRBV19
J gene: TRBJ1-1
CDR3 protein: CASSHPGGMNTEAFF
CDR3 DNA: TGTGCCAGTAGCCATCCAGGGGGAATGAACACTGAAGCTTTCTTT

clone size: -
D gene: -
V gene: TRBV4-2
J gene: TRBJ2-1
CDR3 protein: CASSGVEYGGYNEQFF
CDR3 DNA: TGTGCCAGCAGCGGGGTGGAATACGGGGGTTACAATGAGCAGTTCTTC

clone size: -
D gene: TRBD2
V gene: TRBV28
J gene: TRBJ2-5
CDR3 protein: CASSSIRGVGTQYF
CDR3 DNA: TGTGCCAGCAGTTCCATCCGGGGGGTAGGGACCCAGTACTTC

clone size: -
D gene: -
V gene: TRBV6-6
J gene: TRBJ2-7
CDR3 protein: CASSYPDTVHEQYF
CDR3 DNA: TGTGCCAGCAGTTATCCAGACACGGTCCACGAGCAGTACTTC